This TCR beta chain was documented in a study of cytomegalovirus exposure and HLA in healthy donors. A note on this clone: Its antigen is currently unknown.

Measured with immunoSEQ multiplex PCR; TCRdb has only the in-frame clones, and not every one. Of about 60,000 clones listed, 95% are singletons. Whole-study findings and limits: It was reported that the classifier diagnosed cytomegalovirus status with high specificity and sensitivity in both the original and validation cohorts.

Sequences were obtained from PBMCs. This receptor was taken from a woman aged 18-29 years in good health and CMV-seropositive.

This chain's CDR3 is CASSHPPRQFSGNTIYF. The DNA for the CDR3 is TGCGCCAGCAGTCACCCCCCGAGACAGTTCTCTGGAAACACCATATATTTT. The V and J genes are TRBV23-1 and TRBJ1-3; D may be TRBD1 (5 bases). TRBV23-1 is an ORF for which the function is uncertain. V lost 3 bases to trimming and J lost 0 bases, with 15 bases between them. This CDR3 has 17 residues.